These T cell receptor beta chains were read from a single sample in a study of cytomegalovirus exposure and HLA in healthy donors. Assay: immunoSEQ multiplex PCR; the TCRdb copy retains only in-frame clones and omits some. The sample has about 140,000 clones, approximately 80% seen once. Specimen: PBMCs. The receptors derive from a male donor in good health and CMV-seronegative. The CDR3 runs from the conserved cysteine through the conserved F or W. A D gene is named only where the DNA matches it firmly. Only some rows state a clone size, as once, few, many or a class for expanded clones.

D gene | J gene | clone size | V gene | CDR3 DNA | CDR3 protein
- | TRBJ1-3 | few | TRBV5-4 | TGTGCCAGCAGCCAAGCTTCTGGCTCTGGAAACACCATATATTTT | CASSQASGSGNTIYF
- | TRBJ1-2 | - | TRBV7-8 | TGTGCCAGCAGCTTAGCGGGGAGCCGCGGCTACACCTTC | CASSLAGSRGYTF
TRBD1 | TRBJ2-2 | - | TRBV6-5 | TGTGCCAGCAGTGCTCCGGGACAGGTCACCGGGGAGCTGTTTTTT | CASSAPGQVTGELFF
TRBD2 | TRBJ2-7 | - | TRBV2 | TGTGCCAGCAGTGATGGGGGGGGTAGCTCCTACGAGCAGTACTTC | CASSDGGGSSYEQYF
TRBD1 | TRBJ2-7 | - | TRBV18 | TGTGCCAGCTCGTTTGGGACAGGGTTCTACGAGCAGTACTTC | CASSFGTGFYEQYF
- | TRBJ1-2 | - | TRBV6-4 | TGTGCCAGCAGAGTGGGTCCAGGAGGCTATGGCTACACCTTC | CASRVGPGGYGYTF
TRBD1 | TRBJ2-7 | once | TRBV6-5 | TGTGCCAGCAGTCGCCTGGGACAGTCCTACGAGCAGTACTTC | CASSRLGQSYEQYF
- | TRBJ2-3 | - | TRBV10-3 | TGTGCCACTAGCAAAACAGATACGCAGTATTTT | CATSKTDTQYF
- | TRBJ2-5 | few | TRBV5-1 | TGCGCCAGCAGCTTGGGCGCGGAAGAGACCCAGTACTTC | CASSLGAEETQYF
- | TRBJ2-1 | - | TRBV4-3 | TGCGCCAGCAGCCAAGAAAATACAGGCCATGAGCAGTTCTTC | CASSQENTGHEQFF
- | TRBJ1-1 | few | TRBV5-1 | TGCGCCAGCAGCTGGCAACAGGGTTCTGAAGCTTTCTTT | CASSWQQGSEAFF
- | TRBJ1-2 | few | TRBV29-1 | TGCAGCGTTGAGGAGACAGGCCTTCGGGGCTACACCTTC | CSVEETGLRGYTF
TRBD2 | TRBJ2-1 | - | TRBV11-3 | TGTGCCAGCAGCCGCGGACTAGCGGGGTACCACAATGAGCAGTTCTTC | CASSRGLAGYHNEQFF
TRBD2 | TRBJ2-4 | - | TRBV7-2 | TGTGCCAGCAGCTGGAGGCTAGCGGGGGGGGGTGGAAACATTCAGTACTTC | CASSWRLAGGGGNIQYF
- | TRBJ2-1 | - | TRBV19 | TGTGCCAGTACCCCGGGAGCACGATTAACCTACAATGAGCAGTTCTTC | CASTPGARLTYNEQFF
TRBD2 | TRBJ2-7 | few | TRBV27 | TGTGCCAGCAGTGCATCGGGCGCGGGGGGGCGCCCAGGCTACGAGCAGTACTTC | CASSASGAGGRPGYEQYF
- | TRBJ1-1 | - | TRBV10-3 | TGTGCCATCAGTGAGGGTGTCGGTCTCCTGAACACTGAAGCTTTCTTT | CAISEGVGLLNTEAFF
- | TRBJ1-5 | once | TRBV7-9 | TGTGCCAGCAGCTTAGTAAGTATGGCGCCCCAGCATTTT | CASSLVSMAPQHF
- | TRBJ1-5 | - | TRBV7-8 | TGTGCCAGCAGCCCCGTGGGGGGGTATAGCAATCAGCCCCAGCATTTT | CASSPVGGYSNQPQHF
- | TRBJ1-2 | few | TRBV7-2 | TGTGCCAGCAGCTTAGGGGGGCTGAGCTATGGCTACACCTTC | CASSLGGLSYGYTF
TRBD1 | TRBJ1-2 | - | TRBV5-4 | TGTGCCAGCAGTAGGCAGGGGGAGAATGGCTACACCTTC | CASSRQGENGYTF
- | TRBJ1-2 | - | TRBV4-2 | TGTGCCAGCAGCCAAGAGCCAGGGCGCTATGGCTACACCTTC | CASSQEPGRYGYTF
- | TRBJ2-5 | - | TRBV19 | TGTGCCAGTAGTATCGCCGCTGCAGGCGAGACCCAGTACTTC | CASSIAAAGETQYF
- | TRBJ1-3 | - | TRBV4-2 | TGTGCCAGCAGCCCGTTCCACGAAGAGGGAGGAAGTGGAAACACCATATATTTT | CASSPFHEEGGSGNTIYF
TRBD2 | TRBJ2-4 | - | TRBV6-6 | TGTGCCAGCAGACCCCCCCCCGGGGAGGGGAAAAACATTCAGTACTTC | CASRPPPGEGKNIQYF
- | TRBJ2-7 | - | TRBV5-5 | TGTGCCAGCAGCCCCGGACTCCTTATTCTCTCTTCCGAGCAGTACTTC | CASSPGLLILSSEQYF
- | TRBJ2-5 | - | TRBV18 | TGTGCCAGCTCACTTCAGACAGGGAGGGAGACCCAGTACTTC | CASSLQTGRETQYF
- | TRBJ1-6 | - | TRBV4-3 | TGCGCCAGCAGCCAAGAAATGAGCTATAATTCACCCCTCCACTTT | CASSQEMSYNSPLHF
- | TRBJ1-2 | - | TRBV20-1 | TGCAGTGCTCCGGTATTGAATGGCTACACCTTC | CSAPVLNGYTF
TRBD1 | TRBJ1-5 | - | TRBV18 | TGTGCCAGCCGCACAGGGGATCAGCCCCAGCATTTT | CASRTGDQPQHF
TRBD2 | TRBJ2-6 | - | TRBV27 | TGTGCCAGCACCTGGGGGGGGGCTGGGGCCAACGTCCTGACTTTC | CASTWGGAGANVLTF
- | TRBJ1-2 | - | TRBV2 | TGTGCCAGCAGCCCACAGGGAACCGATGGCTACACCTTC | CASSPQGTDGYTF
TRBD1 | TRBJ1-6 | - | TRBV6-6 | TGTGCCAGCACTCCCGTGGACAGGGCGTTGTTTTCGCCCCTCCACTTT | CASTPVDRALFSPLHF
TRBD2 | TRBJ2-6 | - | TRBV9 | TGTGCCAGCAGCCAAGGACTAGCGGGGGATCCTGGGGCCAACGTCCTGACTTTC | CASSQGLAGDPGANVLTF
- | TRBJ1-2 | - | TRBV5-6 | TGTGCCAGCAGCTTAAACTCGGGGTTCTATGGCTACACCTTC | CASSLNSGFYGYTF
TRBD1 | TRBJ1-2 | - | TRBV29-1 | TGCAGCGTACAACAGGGGAACTATGGCTACACCTTC | CSVQQGNYGYTF
- | TRBJ1-2 | - | TRBV7-2 | TGTGCCAGCAGCTTAGGGGCAGGGATAGAAGGCTACACCTTC | CASSLGAGIEGYTF
- | TRBJ1-1 | - | TRBV6-1 | TGTGCCAGCAAGTCTGGGGGCTCGAACACTGAAGCTTTCTTT | CASKSGGSNTEAFF
- | TRBJ1-1 | - | TRBV7-2 | TGTGCCAGCAGCGTTCCCCTGCCCGGCGGGTCGACTGAAGCTTTCTTT | CASSVPLPGGSTEAFF
TRBD1 | TRBJ2-7 | - | TRBV5-1 | TGCGCCAGCAGCTTGGTTGGTGGACAGGTCATCTTC | CASSLVGGQVIF
- | TRBJ1-1 | - | TRBV29-1 | TGCAGCGTGGGGGCCCCCACTGAAGCTTTCTTT | CSVGAPTEAFF
- | TRBJ2-1 | once | TRBV11-2 | TGTGCCAGCAGCTTATTACTAGGAGAGCAGTTCTTC | CASSLLLGEQFF
- | TRBJ2-2 | few | TRBV5-1 | TGCGCCAGCAGCCCGACACCTTACACCGGGGAGCTGTTTTTT | CASSPTPYTGELFF
TRBD2 | TRBJ2-1 | - | TRBV9 | TGTGCCAGCAGCGTAGCTCTAGCGGGGGTACCCCCCGATGAGCAGTTCTTC | CASSVALAGVPPDEQFF
- | TRBJ2-2 | - | TRBV9 | TGTGCCAGCAGCGTCAACCTACAGGGCCTGAACACCGGGGAGCTGTTTTTT | CASSVNLQGLNTGELFF